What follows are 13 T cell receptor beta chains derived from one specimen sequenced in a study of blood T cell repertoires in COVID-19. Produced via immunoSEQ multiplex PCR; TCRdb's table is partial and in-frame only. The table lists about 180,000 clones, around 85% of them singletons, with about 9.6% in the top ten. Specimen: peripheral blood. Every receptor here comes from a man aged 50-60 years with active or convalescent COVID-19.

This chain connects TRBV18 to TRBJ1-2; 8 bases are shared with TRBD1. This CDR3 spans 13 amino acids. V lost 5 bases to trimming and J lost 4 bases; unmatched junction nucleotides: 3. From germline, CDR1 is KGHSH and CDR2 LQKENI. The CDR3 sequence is CASSTGQAYGYTF. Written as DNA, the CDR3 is TGTGCCAGCTCAACGGGACAGGCCTATGGCTACACCTTC.

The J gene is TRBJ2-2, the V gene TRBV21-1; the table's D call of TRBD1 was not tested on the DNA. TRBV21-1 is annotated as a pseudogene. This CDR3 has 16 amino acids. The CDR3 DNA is TGTGCCAGCAGCAAAAGAGAGGGGACAGACACCGGGGAGCTGTTTTTT. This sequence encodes CASSKREGTDTGELFF.

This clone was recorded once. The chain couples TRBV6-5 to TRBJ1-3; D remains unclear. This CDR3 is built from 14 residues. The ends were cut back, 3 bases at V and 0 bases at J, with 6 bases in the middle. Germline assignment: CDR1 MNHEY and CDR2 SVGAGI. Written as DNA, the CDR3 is TGTGCCAGCAGTTATGAGAGCTCTGGAAACACCATATATTTT. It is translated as CASSYESSGNTIYF.

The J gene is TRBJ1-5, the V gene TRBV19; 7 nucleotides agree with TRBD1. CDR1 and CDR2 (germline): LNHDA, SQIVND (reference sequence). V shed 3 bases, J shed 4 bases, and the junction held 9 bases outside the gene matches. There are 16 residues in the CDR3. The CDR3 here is CASSIGPGQSNQPQHF. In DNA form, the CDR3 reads TGTGCCAGTAGTATCGGCCCGGGACAGTCGAATCAGCCCCAGCATTTT.

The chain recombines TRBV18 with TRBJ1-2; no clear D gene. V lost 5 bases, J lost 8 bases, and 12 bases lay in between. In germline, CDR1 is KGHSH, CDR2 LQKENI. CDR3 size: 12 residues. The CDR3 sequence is CASSSRYGGYTF. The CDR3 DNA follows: TGTGCCAGCTCATCCCGATACGGGGGCTACACCTTC.

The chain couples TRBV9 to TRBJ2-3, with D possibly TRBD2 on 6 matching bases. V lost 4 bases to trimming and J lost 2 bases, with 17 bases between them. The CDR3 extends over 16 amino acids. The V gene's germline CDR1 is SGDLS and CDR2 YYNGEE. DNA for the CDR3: TGTGCCAGCAGCCCCCTTGGAGGGGCCCACACAGATACGCAGTATTTT. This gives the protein CASSPLGGAHTDTQYF.

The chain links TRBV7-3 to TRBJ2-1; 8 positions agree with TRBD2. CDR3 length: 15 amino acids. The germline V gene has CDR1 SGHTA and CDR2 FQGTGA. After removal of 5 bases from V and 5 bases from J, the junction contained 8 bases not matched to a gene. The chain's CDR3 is CASSTYSGIDNEQFF. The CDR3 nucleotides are TGTGCCAGCAGCACCTATAGCGGGATAGACAATGAGCAGTTCTTC.

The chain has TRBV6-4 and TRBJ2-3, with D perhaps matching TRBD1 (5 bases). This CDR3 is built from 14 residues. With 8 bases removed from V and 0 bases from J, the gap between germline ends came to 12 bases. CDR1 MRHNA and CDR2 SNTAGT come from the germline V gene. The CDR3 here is CASRQQYSTDTQYF. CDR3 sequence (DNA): TGTGCCAGCCGACAGCAGTACAGCACAGATACGCAGTATTTT.

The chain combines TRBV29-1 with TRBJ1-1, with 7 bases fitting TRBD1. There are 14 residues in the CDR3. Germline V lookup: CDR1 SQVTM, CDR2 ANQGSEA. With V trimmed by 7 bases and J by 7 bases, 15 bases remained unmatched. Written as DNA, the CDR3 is TGCAGCGCAACGACCACGGGAGGGGGCGGTGAAGCTTTCTTT. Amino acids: CSATTTGGGGEAFF.

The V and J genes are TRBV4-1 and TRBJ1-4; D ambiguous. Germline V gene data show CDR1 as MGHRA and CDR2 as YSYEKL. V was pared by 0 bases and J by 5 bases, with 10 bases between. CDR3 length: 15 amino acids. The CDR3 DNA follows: TGCGCCAGCAGCCAAGAGGTCCGGGGAAATGAAAAACTGTTTTTT. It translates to CASSQEVRGNEKLFF.

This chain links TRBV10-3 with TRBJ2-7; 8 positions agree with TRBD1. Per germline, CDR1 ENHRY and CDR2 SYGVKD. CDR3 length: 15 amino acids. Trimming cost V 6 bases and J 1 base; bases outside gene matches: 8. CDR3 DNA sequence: TGTGCCATCAGGGGGGACAGGACCATTTCCTACGAGCAGTACTTC. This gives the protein CAIRGDRTISYEQYF.

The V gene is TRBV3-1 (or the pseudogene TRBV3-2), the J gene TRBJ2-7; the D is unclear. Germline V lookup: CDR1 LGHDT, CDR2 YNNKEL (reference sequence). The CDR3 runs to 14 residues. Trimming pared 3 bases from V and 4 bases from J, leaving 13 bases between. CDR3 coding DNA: TGTGCCAGCAGCCAGCTCCATGGGCCTTACGAGCAGTACTTC. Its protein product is CASSQLHGPYEQYF.

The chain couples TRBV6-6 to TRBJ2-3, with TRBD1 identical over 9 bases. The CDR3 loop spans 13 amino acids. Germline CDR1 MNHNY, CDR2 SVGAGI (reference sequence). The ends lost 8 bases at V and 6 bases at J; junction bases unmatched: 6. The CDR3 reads CASAPGQGDTQYF. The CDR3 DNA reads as TGTGCCAGCGCCCCGGGACAGGGCGATACGCAGTATTTT.